Shown below are 27 T cell receptor beta chains from a single sample sequenced in a study of neurological immune-mediated disorders. TCRdb passed the 5' RACE reads through MiXCR, listing each CDR3 protein once. The sample includes some 46,000 distinct CDR3 sequences, roughly 4.1% of them seen just once. The sequenced material came from PBMCs. Receptor source: a woman aged 60 to 75 with multiple sclerosis.

This clonotype was seen ten or more times. The chain recombines TRBV10-3 with TRBJ2-3, with 8 bases that match TRBD2. The CDR3 runs to 14 residues. Germline V gene data show CDR1 as ENHRY and CDR2 as SYGVKD. The junction had 3 bases not matched to a gene; V was cut back by 7 bases and J by 0 bases. The CDR3 reads CAIKTSGSTDTQYF. The DNA for the CDR3 is TGTGCCATCAAAACTAGCGGTAGCACAGATACGCAGTATTTT.

By sample fraction, this clonotype is medium-sized. The chain couples TRBV2 to TRBJ2-5; D possibly uses TRBD1 or TRBD2 (5 bases each). The germline gives CDR1 SNHLY, CDR2 FYNNEI. The CDR3 runs 14 residues. Trimming shortened V by 6 bases and J by 4 bases, and 15 bases separated the two germline ends. CDR3 bases: TGTGCCAGCAGGGTCGAGGGGAGCGGAGAGACCCAGTACTTC. It specifies CASRVEGSGETQYF.

The chain has TRBV28 and TRBJ2-3; TRBD1 is a possible D gene (6 bases). V lost 3 bases and J lost 8, with 15 bases in between. The CDR3 length is 14 residues. Per germline, CDR1 MDHEN and CDR2 SYDVKM. CDR3 sequence: CASSLGSRGFTQYF. CDR3 coding DNA: TGTGCCAGCAGTTTGGGAAGCAGGGGATTTACGCAGTATTTT.

This clonotype was seen at least ten times. The chain couples TRBV3-1 to TRBJ1-1; no firm D call. The CDR3 contains 15 residues. V was trimmed by 4 bases and J by 2 bases, leaving 14 bases between them. The V gene's germline CDR1 is LGHDT and CDR2 YNNKEL (reference sequence). Written as DNA, the CDR3 is TGTGCCAGCAGCCTTAGAGGTCTCCGAAACACTGAAGCTTTCTTT. Encoded protein: CASSLRGLRNTEAFF.

This clonotype was recorded a few times. V is TRBV5-1 and J is TRBJ2-3; no clear D. V gave up 3 bases and J gave up 3 bases, with 8 bases separating them. Germline lookup yields CDR1 SGHRS and CDR2 YFSETQ. CDR3 size: 13 residues. CDR3 protein: CASSYVGTDTQYF. The CDR3, as DNA: TGCGCCAGCAGCTATGTGGGAACAGATACGCAGTATTTT.

Ten or more counts support this clonotype. V and J are TRBV7-2 and TRBJ2-5, with 11 bases identical to TRBD1. Per germline, CDR1 SGHTA and CDR2 FQGNSA. The CDR3 covers 16 residues. Losses at the gene ends were 3 bases for V and 4 bases for J; bases not matched to a gene: 7. The CDR3 coding sequence is TGTGCCAGCAGCTTGTTGGGACAGGGGGGCTCAGAGACCCAGTACTTC. Translated: CASSLLGQGGSETQYF.

The chain uses TRBV20-1 and TRBJ1-5; D unresolved. Trimming took 0 bases from V and 0 from J, leaving 12 bases between them. This CDR3 region has 16 residues. Germline V gene sequence: CDR1 DFQATT, CDR2 SNEGSKA (reference sequence). As DNA, the CDR3 is TGCAGTGCTAGAGATCCCTCGAGGAATAGCAATCAGCCCCAGCATTTT. Its translation is CSARDPSRNSNQPQHF.

This clonotype was counted at least ten times. The chain couples TRBV5-1 to TRBJ2-1; D perhaps matches TRBD1 (7 bases). Germline-derived CDR1 and CDR2 are SGHRS and YFSETQ. V lost 4 bases, J lost 5 bases, and 13 bases lay in between. The CDR3 has 14 amino acids. The CDR3 reads CASSRGTANNEQFF. Here the CDR3 DNA reads TGCGCCAGCAGCCGCGGGACAGCAAACAATGAGCAGTTCTTC.

This clonotype was observed a few times. The V call is TRBV12-3 or TRBV12-4, the J call TRBJ1-1; possible D gene TRBD1, 5 bases. With 7 bases removed from V and 4 bases from J, the gap between germline ends came to 19 bases. This CDR3 is 15 amino acids long. The CDR3 region has the DNA TGTGCCAGCACCCCCCGTGTGGGGGTTCCCACTGAAGCTTTCTTT. Translated: CASTPRVGVPTEAFF.

This chain links TRBV7-2 with TRBJ2-1; 12 bases align to TRBD2. CDR1 is SGHTA, CDR2 FQGNSA, per germline. The ends lost 6 bases at V and 5 bases at J; junction bases unmatched: 5. This CDR3 has 15 residues. The CDR3 DNA follows: TGTGCCAGCAGTCGGACTAGCGGGAATAACAATGAGCAGTTCTTC. Protein product: CASSRTSGNNNEQFF.

This clonotype was counted at least ten times. The chain links TRBV7-2 to TRBJ2-5; 8 bases line up with TRBD2. CDR1 and CDR2 from the germline V gene are SGHTA and FQGNSA. The CDR3 runs 15 residues. V dropped 2 bases and J dropped 4; count of bases not matched to a gene: 6. This CDR3 reads CASSLRYLAGETQYF. For the CDR3, the DNA is TGTGCCAGCAGCTTACGATACCTAGCGGGAGAGACCCAGTACTTC.

The chain combines TRBV7-2 with TRBJ2-7; weak D call: TRBD1 (5 bases). The CDR3 consists of 14 residues. The germline V gene has CDR1 SGHTA and CDR2 FQGNSA. V lost 1 base, J lost 5 bases, and 12 bases lay in between. CDR3 protein: CASSLGFLGDEQYF. CDR3 nucleotides: TGTGCCAGCAGCTTAGGTTTCCTAGGGGACGAGCAGTACTTC. The full variable domain, completed using reference TRBV7-2 and TRBJ2-7, is GAGVSQSPSNKVTEKGKDVELRCDPISGHTALYWYRQSLGQGLEFLIYFQGNSAPDKSGLPSDRFSAERTGGSVSTLTIQRTQQEDSAVYLCASSLGFLGDEQYFGPGTRLTVT.

This clonotype was counted ten times or more. V usage is TRBV5-6 and J usage is TRBJ1-6; D may be TRBD1 (6 bases). Germline CDR1 SGHDT, CDR2 YYEEEE. Trimming cost V 1 base and J 9 bases, with 11 bases left between them. This CDR3 has 14 amino acids. The CDR3 bases are TGTGCCAGCAGCTTGACAGGGTCGGGTTCACCCCTCCACTTT. Translating gives CASSLTGSGSPLHF.

This clonotype was picked up many times. The chain has TRBV5-5 and TRBJ1-2, with D uncertain. CDR3 length: 14 amino acids. The ends were cut back, 4 bases at V and 4 bases at J, with 14 bases in the middle. From germline, CDR1 is SGHKS and CDR2 YYEKEE (reference sequence). CDR3 region: CASSGAGFGYGYTF. The CDR3 DNA is TGTGCCAGCAGCGGTGCGGGGTTCGGCTATGGCTACACCTTC.

J is TRBJ2-7 and V is TRBV5-1; D is ambiguous. The V gene's germline CDR1 is SGHRS and CDR2 YFSETQ. The CDR3 spans 14 residues. V lost 0 bases to trimming and J lost 7 bases, with 14 bases between them. The CDR3: CASSLEQSLTEQYF. CDR3 DNA: TGCGCCAGCAGCTTGGAACAGAGTTTAACGGAGCAGTACTTC.

This clonotype turned up a few times. This chain joins TRBV5-1 and TRBJ2-3; the match to TRBD1 covers 7 bases. This CDR3 is 19 amino acids long. V gave up 3 bases and J gave up 1 base; unmatched junction bases: 17. Germline V lookup: CDR1 SGHRS, CDR2 YFSETQ. The CDR3 protein is CASSWHPGGPLRGTDTQYF. CDR3 DNA sequence: TGCGCCAGCAGCTGGCACCCAGGGGGACCCCTTAGGGGCACAGATACGCAGTATTTT. Based on the CDR3 plus reference TRBV5-1 and TRBJ2-3, the full variable domain is KAGVTQTPRYLIKTRGQQVTLSCSPISGHRSVSWYQQTPGQGLQFLFEYFSETQRNKGNFPGRFSGRQFSNSRSEMNVSTLELGDSALYLCASSWHPGGPLRGTDTQYFGPGTRLTVL.

This clonotype has ten or more counts. V usage is TRBV12-3 or TRBV12-4 and J usage is TRBJ2-6; D gene unclear. CDR3 size: 13 residues. Trimming stripped 5 bases from V and 4 bases from J, with 6 bases between. The CDR3: CASSIGGANVLTF. The CDR3 DNA reads TGTGCCAGCAGTATTGGGGGGGCCAACGTCCTGACTTTC.

This clonotype was observed at least ten times. This chain uses TRBV20-1 with TRBJ2-4; D ambiguous. Germline V gives CDR1 DFQATT, CDR2 SNEGSKA (reference sequence). V was pared by 1 base and J by 10 bases, with 8 bases between. The CDR3 spans 11 residues. The CDR3 reads CSARGPRIQYF. CDR3 in DNA: TGCAGTGCTAGAGGACCCAGGATTCAGTACTTC.

There are many counts of this clonotype. The chain carries TRBV11-2 and TRBJ2-3, with TRBD1 identical over 9 bases. CDR3 length: 14 residues. V shed 6 bases and J 5 bases; nucleotides not matched to a gene: 6. CDR1 is SGHAT, CDR2 FQNNGV, per germline. CDR3 sequence: CASSPTGGEDTQYF. The CDR3 nucleotides are TGTGCCAGCAGTCCCACAGGGGGCGAAGATACGCAGTATTTT.

This clonotype occurred many times. This sequence joins TRBV27 and TRBJ2-7, with no clear D. There are 14 residues in the CDR3. Trimming removed 10 bases at V and 3 bases at J, with 19 bases between. Germline assignment: CDR1 MNHEY and CDR2 SMNVEV (reference sequence). The CDR3 region has the DNA TGTGCCACCCTTTCCCCGATGACCCGCTACGAGCAGTACTTC. This encodes CATLSPMTRYEQYF.

This clonotype was recorded many times. The V and J genes are TRBV20-1 and TRBJ1-2; 12 bases are shared with TRBD1. Germline lookup yields CDR1 DFQATT and CDR2 SNEGSKA (reference sequence). V was clipped by 6 bases and J by 6 bases; unmatched bases: 8. The CDR3 is 14 residues long. The CDR3 sequence: CSAKGTGGIHGYTF. In DNA form, the CDR3 reads TGCAGTGCAAAGGGGACAGGGGGCATCCATGGCTACACCTTC.

This clonotype was detected many times. The chain uses TRBV3-2 and TRBJ2-2; the D call of TRBD2 is as the table states it, not checked on the DNA. TRBV3-2 is labeled a pseudogene. This CDR3 spans 13 amino acids. CDR3 DNA: TGTGCGGGCCCGGACGGAAACACCGGGGAGCTGTTTTTT. This sequence encodes CAGPDGNTGELFF.

This clonotype has more than one count but fewer than ten. The chain employs TRBV24-1 and TRBJ2-4; 7 positions agree with TRBD1. Germline trimming cut 7 bases from V and 0 bases from J; bases unmatched to any gene: 11. The CDR3 extends over 17 amino acids. Germline loops: CDR1 KGHDR, CDR2 SFDVKD. This chain's CDR3 is CATSSGTVSLAKNIQYF. The DNA for the CDR3 is TGTGCCACCAGCTCGGGGACAGTCAGCCTAGCCAAAAACATTCAGTACTTC.

Many counts were recorded for this clonotype. The chain employs TRBV10-3 and TRBJ1-1, with D hard to call. This CDR3 is 15 amino acids long. Trimming took 0 bases from V and 3 from J, leaving 11 bases between them. In germline, CDR1 is ENHRY, CDR2 SYGVKD. CDR3 in amino acids: CAISESGRADTEAFF. The CDR3 coding sequence is TGTGCCATCAGTGAGTCGGGGAGGGCGGACACTGAAGCTTTCTTT.

This clonotype occurred many times. The chain is built from TRBV20-1 and TRBJ2-7, with TRBD1 as a possible D gene (5 bases). The V end lost 6 bases, the J end lost 2 bases, and 17 bases lay between the germline ends. The germline V gene encodes CDR1 DFQATT and CDR2 SNEGSKA (reference sequence). This CDR3 has 14 amino acids. The CDR3 DNA reads as TGCAGTGCAACTCTCAGGGTAGACCCCTACGAGCAGTACTTC. This translates into CSATLRVDPYEQYF.

This clonotype showed up many times. This sequence joins TRBV29-1 and TRBJ1-1; the D is unclear. From germline, CDR1 is SQVTM and CDR2 ANQGSEA. The length of the CDR3 is 11 residues. V was pared by 3 bases and J by 4 bases, with 6 bases between. As DNA, the CDR3 is TGCAGCGTTGATGTCAGCACTGAAGCTTTCTTT. Its protein is CSVDVSTEAFF.

In this sample, this clonotype turned up many times. The chain recombines TRBV12-3 or TRBV12-4 with TRBJ1-1, with unresolved D. The CDR3 length is 12 residues. Trimming stripped 6 bases from V and 4 bases from J, with 9 bases between. The CDR3 sequence: CASSSQLTEAFF. DNA for the CDR3: TGTGCCAGCAGCTCCCAACTCACTGAAGCTTTCTTT.